This is a list of T cell receptor beta chains from one sample in a study of immune evolution from preneoplasia to lung adenocarcinoma. Repertoires were generated with immunoSEQ multiplex PCR, while TCRdb's copy carries only in-frame clones and drops some. The repertoire includes 4,000 to 5,000 clones, around 83% of them detected once, and about 2.9% sits in the top ten. The material sequenced was FFPE minimally invasive lung adenocarcinoma tissue. The receptors were sampled from a person aged 65 to 85 with lung adenocarcinoma. Both conserved end residues are part of each CDR3. D genes are given only for firm matches. Only part of the rows carry a size: once, few, many, or a class if the clone is expanded.

>TRBD2|TRBJ2-2|NA|TRBV7-2
TGTGCCAGCAGCCGACTAGCAAACACCGGGGAGCTGTTTTTT
CASSRLANTGELFF
>TRBD2|TRBJ2-5|once|TRBV18
TGTGCCAGCTCACCTACTAGCGGGAGCCAAGAGACCCAGTACTTC
CASSPTSGSQETQYF
>TRBD1|TRBJ2-5|NA|TRBV19
TGTGCCAGTAGTCTAGGGGGCGAGCAAGAGACCCAGTACTTC
CASSLGGEQETQYF
>NA|TRBJ1-1|NA|TRBV28
TGTGCCAGCACTCCAGGGTGGGGGACGAACACTGAAGCTTTCTTT
CASTPGWGTNTEAFF
>NA|TRBJ1-2|NA|TRBV30
TGTGCCTGGAGTGTACAGTACGTTGGCTACACCTTC
CAWSVQYVGYTF
>TRBD2|TRBJ2-1|NA|TRBV18
TGTGCCAGCTCACCGTCCCTAGCGGGACTAAACAATGAGCAGTTCTTC
CASSPSLAGLNNEQFF
>NA|TRBJ1-5|few|TRBV4-3
TGCGCCAGCAGCCAAGATAGCAATCAGCCCCAGCATTTT
CASSQDSNQPQHF
>TRBD1|TRBJ2-6|NA|TRBV7-2
TGTGCCAGCAGCTTAGGATGGACAGGGGGGAACTCTGGGGCCAACGTCCTGACTTTC
CASSLGWTGGNSGANVLTF
>NA|TRBJ2-2|NA|TRBV15
TGTGCCACCAGCAGAGATAGCGGCGGGGAGCTGTTTTTT
CATSRDSGGELFF
>NA|TRBJ2-3|NA|TRBV7-9
TGTGCCAGCAGCTTATTCACAGATACGCAGTATTTT
CASSLFTDTQYF
>NA|TRBJ2-7|NA|TRBV20-1
TGCAGTGCCCTTTCCACCTACGAGCAGTACTTC
CSALSTYEQYF
>TRBD1|TRBJ1-4|NA|TRBV19
TGTGCCAGTAGCCGGACAGGGGGTAGTGCAACTAATGAAAAACTGTTTTTT
CASSRTGGSATNEKLFF
>NA|TRBJ1-1|NA|TRBV7-9
TGTGCCAGCAGCTTCACTGGCTCAGGACGGCCCGACACTGAAGCTTTCTTT
CASSFTGSGRPDTEAFF
>NA|TRBJ1-5|NA|TRBV5-6
TGTGCCAGCAGCTACTTCCAGGGCAGCAATCAGCCCCAGCATTTT
CASSYFQGSNQPQHF
>NA|TRBJ1-2|few|TRBV29-1
TGCAGCGTTGCCTATGAAGGAGCCTCTAACTATGGCTACACCTTC
CSVAYEGASNYGYTF
>NA|TRBJ2-7|NA|TRBV30
TGTGCCTGGAGAGCGGAAGACTCCTACGAGCAGTACTTC
CAWRAEDSYEQYF
>TRBD2|TRBJ2-1|NA|TRBV7-2
TGTGCCAGCAGCTTTAGCGGGGAGAGCTCCTACAATGAGCAGTTCTTC
CASSFSGESSYNEQFF
>NA|TRBJ1-6|NA|TRBV14
TGTGCCAGCAGCCGCCAGGTTGAGTCACCCCTCCACTTT
CASSRQVESPLHF
>NA|TRBJ2-7|NA|TRBV14
TGTGCCAGCAGGAAAACAGGAGTCTACGAGCAGTACTTC
CASRKTGVYEQYF
>NA|TRBJ2-3|NA|TRBV20-1
TGCAGTGCTCCCTTCTACGATACGCAGTATTTT
CSAPFYDTQYF
>NA|TRBJ1-1|once|TRBV15
TGTGCCACCAGTTCCAGTGGGTTAGGGACTGAAGCTTTCTTT
CATSSSGLGTEAFF
>TRBD2|TRBJ2-7|NA|TRBV28
TGTGCCAGCAGCCGACTAGCGGGGCTCTACGAGCAGTACTTC
CASSRLAGLYEQYF
>NA|TRBJ2-7|NA|TRBV7-2
TGTGCCAGCAGCTACTATTTGCAACCCGAGCAGTACTTC
CASSYYLQPEQYF
>NA|TRBJ2-3|NA|TRBV6-4
TGTGCCAGCAGTGACGGGAGCACAGATACGCAGTATTTT
CASSDGSTDTQYF
>TRBD2|TRBJ2-3|NA|TRBV19
TGTGCCAGTAGTATCAGCCGGGGGGTCGAAGATACGCAGTATTTT
CASSISRGVEDTQYF
>NA|TRBJ2-7|NA|TRBV6-5
TGTGCCAGCAGTTACATTAGCGGAGCTACACCGGGCGAGCAGTACTTC
CASSYISGATPGEQYF
>TRBD2|TRBJ2-1|NA|TRBV18
TGTGTCAGCTCACCAGCGGCGGGGGGCTACGAGCAGTTCTTC
CVSSPAAGGYEQFF
>NA|TRBJ2-2|NA|TRBV6-4
TGTGCCAGCAGTGCGGGAGACACCGGGGAGCTGTTTTTT
CASSAGDTGELFF
>NA|TRBJ1-2|NA|TRBV11-2
TGTGCCAGCAGCTTTCGAGGGGATGGCTACACCTTC
CASSFRGDGYTF
>NA|TRBJ1-1|NA|TRBV28
TGTGCCAGCAGTTTAGGGGTGAACACTGAAGCTTTCTTT
CASSLGVNTEAFF
>NA|TRBJ2-2|NA|TRBV7-3
TGTGCCAGCAGCTTATCCCCAGGTGGGGTGACCGGGGAGCTGTTTTTT
CASSLSPGGVTGELFF
>TRBD1|TRBJ1-3|few|TRBV28
TGTGCCAGCAGCCCCGGGACAGGGTCGGGAAACACCATATATTTT
CASSPGTGSGNTIYF
>TRBD1|TRBJ1-2|NA|TRBV29-1
TGCAGCGTTGAAGGAACAGGGGCGGGCTATGGCTACACCTTC
CSVEGTGAGYGYTF
>TRBD2|TRBJ2-5|once|TRBV15
TGTGCCACCAGCACGGGCGTGGCGGGAGGAGAGACCCAGTACTTC
CATSTGVAGGETQYF
>TRBD1|TRBJ1-3|NA|TRBV7-2
TGTGCCAGCAGCTGGGACCGGGACAGAGCAAACACCATATATTTT
CASSWDRDRANTIYF
>TRBD2|TRBJ2-7|once|TRBV5-1
TGCGCCAGCAGCATGAAAACCAGACTAGCGGGAGGCTACGAGCAGTACTTC
CASSMKTRLAGGYEQYF
>NA|TRBJ1-6|NA|TRBV6-1
TGTGCCAGCAGTGAAGCTCCCCAAAATTCACCCCTCCACTTT
CASSEAPQNSPLHF
>NA|TRBJ2-3|NA|TRBV29-1
TGCAGCGTTGAAGGGGGGAGGAGCACAGATACGCAGTATTTT
CSVEGGRSTDTQYF
>NA|TRBJ2-1|NA|TRBV18
TGTGCCAGCTCACCATCCTTTCCAGGGGACAATGAGCAGTTCTTC
CASSPSFPGDNEQFF
>TRBD1|TRBJ1-4|NA|TRBV5-1
TGCGCCAGCAGACGAACCGGGACAGAAAATGAAAAACTGTTTTTT
CASRRTGTENEKLFF
>NA|TRBJ2-3|NA|TRBV29-1
TGCAGCGTTGTTGGGACTGCAGATACGCAGTATTTT
CSVVGTADTQYF
>NA|TRBJ2-3|once|TRBV7-9
TGTGCCAGCAGCCCTGACACGGGGTCCGTTACGCAGTATTTT
CASSPDTGSVTQYF
>TRBD2|TRBJ2-7|NA|TRBV7-3
TGTGCCAGCAGCTTCGGACTAGACGGCGAGCAGTACTTC
CASSFGLDGEQYF
>TRBD1|TRBJ2-1|once|TRBV27
TGTGCCAGCAGAGCTTGGACAGGGAGGTTAAGTGAGCAGTTCTTC
CASRAWTGRLSEQFF
>NA|TRBJ1-3|NA|TRBV18
TGTGCCAGCTCACCAGAGGGGAGCTCTGGAAACACCATATATTTT
CASSPEGSSGNTIYF
>NA|TRBJ1-5|NA|TRBV10-3
TGTGCCATCAGTGAGAGACCGGGAGAGCAGCCCCAGCATTTT
CAISERPGEQPQHF
>NA|TRBJ2-7|NA|TRBV7-9
TGTGCCAGCAGCTTAGTAGAGGGGAGCAAGTACTTC
CASSLVEGSKYF
>TRBD1|TRBJ1-5|NA|TRBV7-9
TGTGCCAGCAGCAAACAGGGGAGCAATCAGCCCCAGCATTTT
CASSKQGSNQPQHF
>NA|TRBJ1-1|once|TRBV18
TGTGCCAGCTCACCATCGGTTCAGGGGATGAACACTGAAGCTTTCTTT
CASSPSVQGMNTEAFF
>TRBD1|TRBJ1-2|NA|TRBV7-9
TGTGCCAGCAGCCAGAAGACAGGGGACTATGGCTACACCTTC
CASSQKTGDYGYTF